The 10 T cell receptor beta chains below were found in one sample sequenced in a study of blood T cell repertoires in COVID-19. Profiling relied on immunoSEQ multiplex PCR, and the TCRdb table lists in-frame clones only, not all of them. The data contain over 150,000 clones, roughly 80% of them singletons. Sequencing was carried out using peripheral blood. These receptors came from a woman older than 75 with acute or convalescent COVID-19.

The chain couples TRBV19 to TRBJ2-1; 12 bases are shared with TRBD2. The CDR3 loop spans 15 amino acids. J gave up 9 bases and V 8 bases, and 11 bases lay outside the gene matches. CDR1 and CDR2 (germline): LNHDA, SQIVND (reference sequence). The CDR3, as DNA: TGTGCCAGTCATACCCTAGCGGGGGGGCGAGGTGAGCAGTTCTTC. Protein product: CASHTLAGGRGEQFF.

The V gene is TRBV3-1 (or the pseudogene TRBV3-2), the J gene TRBJ2-1; TRBD2 agrees at 15 bases. This CDR3 contains 17 residues. From germline, CDR1 is LGHDT and CDR2 YNNKEL (reference sequence). Trimming cost V 3 bases and J 2 bases; bases outside gene matches: 2. CDR3 coding DNA: TGTGCCAGCAGCCACAGGACTAGCGGGAGGGCCTACAATGAGCAGTTCTTC. Its translation is CASSHRTSGRAYNEQFF.

This chain links TRBV18 with TRBJ1-4; a possible D gene is TRBD1 (5 bases). The CDR3 contains 15 residues. The V end lost 5 bases, the J end lost 0 bases, and 10 bases lay between the germline ends. CDR1 KGHSH and CDR2 LQKENI come from the germline V gene. This CDR3 is CASSSTVSTNEKLFF. The CDR3 coding sequence is TGTGCCAGCTCATCGACAGTCTCAACTAATGAAAAACTGTTTTTT.

The genes are TRBV9 and TRBJ2-1, with 9 bases identical to TRBD2. The CDR3 spans 15 residues. Losses at the gene ends were 0 bases for V and 10 bases for J; bases not matched to a gene: 8. CDR1 SGDLS and CDR2 YYNGEE come from the germline V gene. CDR3 sequence: CASSVGSLGTSEQFF. In DNA, the CDR3 is TGTGCCAGCAGCGTAGGATCATTGGGGACTAGCGAGCAGTTCTTC.

The chain employs TRBV7-2 and TRBJ2-3, with 12 bases identical to TRBD2. Germline values: CDR1 SGHTA, CDR2 FQGNSA. V shed 5 bases, J shed 4 bases, and the junction held 10 bases outside the gene matches. This CDR3 has 17 residues. CDR3 nucleotide sequence: TGTGCCAGCAGCCCCTCTAGCGGGGGGGCTATGGCAGATACGCAGTATTTT. Amino acids: CASSPSSGGAMADTQYF.

The chain links TRBV5-1 to TRBJ2-5, with D tentatively TRBD1 (6 bases). In germline, CDR1 is SGHRS, CDR2 YFSETQ. V lost 6 bases, J lost 5 bases, and 14 bases lay in between. The CDR3 is 13 amino acids. The CDR3 DNA is TGCGCCAGCACCCCACAGGGTTGGGAGACCCAGTACTTC. It translates to CASTPQGWETQYF.

This clone was counted a single time. This chain joins TRBV18 and TRBJ1-5, with D possibly TRBD1 on 6 matching bases. The CDR3 is made up of 14 amino acids. Between the trimmed V and J ends, which lost 4 bases and 3 bases, there was a span of 10 bases. Germline lookup yields CDR1 KGHSH and CDR2 LQKENI. The CDR3 nucleotides are TGTGCCAGCTCACAAACAGGGCCCAATCAGCCCCAGCATTTT. This gives the protein CASSQTGPNQPQHF. Using reference TRBV18 and TRBJ1-5 for the parts outside the CDR3, the full variable domain is NAGVMQNPRHLVRRRGQEARLRCSPMKGHSHVYWYRQLPEEGLKFMVYLQKENIIDESGMPKERFSAEFPKEGPSILRIQQVVRGDSAAYFCASSQTGPNQPQHFGDGTRLSIL.

The chain joins TRBV6-4 to TRBJ1-1, with 8 positions matching TRBD1. Germline CDR1 MRHNA, CDR2 SNTAGT. This CDR3 contains 13 residues. The V segment lost 8 bases and the J segment 3 bases; nucleotides outside the gene matches: 5. In DNA form, the CDR3 reads TGTGCCAGCGCCGCGACAGGGGACACTGAAGCTTTCTTT. This gives the protein CASAATGDTEAFF.

The chain carries TRBV11-2 and TRBJ1-1, with a possible D match to TRBD1 (6 bases). Between the trimmed V and J ends, which lost 3 bases and 5 bases, there was a span of 16 bases. The length of the CDR3 is 15 residues. Germline loops: CDR1 SGHAT, CDR2 FQNNGV. The CDR3 nucleotides are TGTGCCAGCAGCTTTCTCACAGCGGGGGCTACTGAAGCTTTCTTT. Residues: CASSFLTAGATEAFF. Complete variable domain (other parts from reference TRBV11-2 and TRBJ1-1): EAGVAQSPRYKIIEKRQSVAFWCNPISGHATLYWYQQILGQGPKLLIQFQNNGVVDDSQLPKDRFSAERLKGVDSTLKIQPAKLEDSAVYLCASSFLTAGATEAFFGQGTRLTVV.

The chain combines TRBV9 with TRBJ1-2; D remains ambiguous. The germline V and J ends were trimmed by 0 bases and 5 bases, with 5 bases remaining between them. CDR3 length equals 12 residues. Germline CDR1 is SGDLS and CDR2 is YYNGEE. The CDR3 DNA sequence: TGTGCCAGCAGCGTAGGAGGGTATGGCTACACCTTC. Residues: CASSVGGYGYTF. Full variable domain (missing parts from reference TRBV9 and TRBJ1-2): DSGVTQTPKHLITATGQRVTLRCSPRSGDLSVYWYQQSLDQGLQFLIQYYNGEERAKGNILERFSAQQFPDLHSELNLSSLELGDSALYFCASSVGGYGYTFGSGTRLTVV.